This T cell receptor beta chain was recorded in a study of shared clonotypes between healthy human individuals. Deep level was the assay's run setting. TCRdb's copy holds only in-frame clones and misses some; the assay was immunoSEQ multiplex PCR. Altogether 490,000 or so clones are present, 60% to 85% being singletons, with the ten largest covering 13%. Genomic DNA for unsorted samples was obtained from about 88 million PBMCs. This CDR3 contains 14 residues. Germline V gene lookup returns CDR1 SGHDT and CDR2 YYEEEE. With 2 bases removed from V and 4 bases from J, the gap between germline ends came to 13 bases.

This sequence originates from a woman between 35 and 50 years old in good health. Some clones in this sample may be carry-over from other donors' samples. Material for sequencing was PBMCs. The chain couples TRBV5-6 to TRBJ2-7; a possible D gene is TRBD1 (5 bases). This CDR3 is CASSFFRVGYEQYF. The CDR3 DNA sequence: TGTGCCAGCAGCTTTTTCAGGGTTGGGTACGAGCAGTACTTC.